This T cell receptor beta chain was recovered during a study of cytomegalovirus exposure and HLA in healthy donors. Donors showed nominal health when sampled, although they likely had unrecorded immune exposures. There are a few counts of this clone. Its target is not known. Findings and caveats of the study: Specificity for CMV antigens was confirmed in vitro for a few of the CMV-associated chains.

PCR amplification relied on 60 Vbeta primers (plus 13 Jbeta primers). Clones were sequenced by immunoSEQ multiplex PCR, and TCRdb holds only the in-frame ones, with some missing. The data show about 89,000 clones, about two thirds seen once. Deletions cut 4 bases from V and 1 base from J, with 11 bases between. CDR1 SSHAT and CDR2 FNYEAQ come from the germline V gene (reference sequence). This CDR3 is 15 amino acids long. The chain joins TRBV7-7 to TRBJ2-1; D might be TRBD2 (6 bases). The TCR sequence derives from a human donor in good health. Material for sequencing was PBMCs. The CDR3 nucleotides are TGTGCCAGCAGCTCCCAAGCGGGTTCCTACAATGAGCAGTTCTTC. It is translated as CASSSQAGSYNEQFF.